The 26 T cell receptor beta chains given below trace back to one sample, sequenced in a study of blood T cell repertoires in COVID-19. This table comes from immunoSEQ multiplex PCR, and its TCRdb copy is limited to in-frame clones, with some not included. The sample includes around 240,000 clones, 70% to 85% of them seen just once. The specimen sequenced was peripheral blood. These receptors all stem from a woman aged 40 to 50 who had recovered from COVID-19.

This clone was counted once. The J gene is TRBJ2-7, the V gene TRBV6-5, with D tentatively TRBD1 (6 bases). There are 15 residues in the CDR3. Germline V CDR1 and CDR2: MNHEY, SVGAGI. V lost 6 bases and J lost 0, with 15 bases in between. CDR3 residues: CASSLGAPISYEQYF. Here the CDR3 DNA reads TGTGCCAGCAGCCTGGGGGCACCGATCTCCTACGAGCAGTACTTC.

CDR3 sequence reads: CASSLNEVIGELFF. CDR3 coding DNA: TGTGCCAGCAGCTTAAATGAGGTCATCGGGGAGCTGTTTTTT. J is TRBJ2-2 and V is TRBV7-3; no definite D call. Trimming removed 1 base from V and 7 bases from J, with 10 bases in between. From germline, CDR1 is SGHTA and CDR2 FQGTGA. This CDR3 region has 14 residues.

This clone has only one observation. V is TRBV27 and J is TRBJ1-1; 9 nucleotides line up with TRBD1. V lost 5 bases, J lost 0 bases, and 4 bases stayed unmatched. The CDR3 is made up of 15 amino acids. Germline CDR1 reads MNHEY; CDR2 reads SMNVEV (reference sequence). The CDR3 is CASSPWDRVNTEAFF. The CDR3 nucleotides read TGTGCCAGCAGTCCATGGGACAGGGTGAACACTGAAGCTTTCTTT.

This sequence joins TRBV4-3 and TRBJ1-4, with 7 bases identical to TRBD1. CDR3 length: 17 amino acids. Germline V gene lookup returns CDR1 LGHNA and CDR2 YSLEER. J gave up 1 base and V 4 bases, and 9 bases lay outside the gene matches. The CDR3 coding sequence is TGCGCCAGCAGCCCGTACAGGGGTTCCGAAACTAATGAAAAACTGTTTTTT. Its protein product is CASSPYRGSETNEKLFF.

CDR3 DNA sequence: TGTGCCAGCAGCTTAGGACTAGCGGGGGGTCAGACCCAGTACTTC. Protein sequence: CASSLGLAGGQTQYF. The J gene is TRBJ2-5, the V gene TRBV3-1 (or the pseudogene TRBV3-2); TRBD2 matches at 14 bases. Trimming took 5 bases from V and 6 from J; bases not matched to a gene: 5. This CDR3 is 15 amino acids long. The germline V gene encodes CDR1 LGHDT and CDR2 YNNKEL (reference sequence).

The J gene is TRBJ2-7, the V gene TRBV2, with TRBD1 identical over 9 bases. The CDR3 totals 17 residues. Trimming at V came to 0 bases and at J to 3 bases, leaving 9 bases not matched to a gene. Germline lookup yields CDR1 SNHLY and CDR2 FYNNEI. The CDR3 DNA sequence: TGTGCCAGCAGTGAAGCGCTAGGGACAGGGTGGGGCTACGAGCAGTACTTC. As protein: CASSEALGTGWGYEQYF.

The chain links TRBV4-3 to TRBJ1-1; 8 nucleotides line up with TRBD1. The CDR3 totals 13 residues. CDR1 and CDR2 from the germline V gene are LGHNA and YSLEER. J was trimmed by 8 bases and V by 0 bases; bases with no gene match: 2. CDR3 DNA: TGCGCCAGCAGCCAAGATCGGGACAGGGAAGCTTTCTTT. It yields the protein CASSQDRDREAFF.

The V call is TRBV19, the J call TRBJ2-1, with TRBD1 identical over 8 bases. This CDR3 is 14 amino acids long. J lost 3 bases, V lost 5 bases, and 3 bases had no gene match. Germline CDR1 LNHDA, CDR2 SQIVND (reference sequence). CDR3 loop: CASSSGQVYNEQFF. The CDR3 nucleotides read TGTGCCAGTAGTTCGGGACAGGTCTACAATGAGCAGTTCTTC.

This chain uses TRBV4-3 with TRBJ1-5, with D possibly being TRBD1 (6 bases). The V end was cut by 0 bases, the J end by 2 bases, with 23 bases between. CDR3 length: 20 amino acids. Germline CDR1 reads LGHNA; CDR2 reads YSLEER. In DNA, the CDR3 is TGCGCCAGCAGCCAAGATCTGAGTCTCGGGGGGGCCCGGGGCAATCAGCCCCAGCATTTT. Encoded protein: CASSQDLSLGGARGNQPQHF.

The genes are TRBV6-5 and TRBJ2-1; 7 bases fit TRBD2. Germline-derived CDR1 and CDR2 are MNHEY and SVGAGI. CDR3 size: 15 residues. Trimming at V came to 2 bases and at J to 10 bases, leaving 11 bases not matched to a gene. In DNA, the CDR3 is TGTGCCAGCAGTTACGTGGGGGGGGGTCTACCGGAGCAGTTCTTC. Its protein product is CASSYVGGGLPEQFF.

The gene calls are TRBV28 and TRBJ1-4; D is unresolved. In germline, CDR1 is MDHEN, CDR2 SYDVKM. Between the trimmed V and J ends, which lost 5 bases and 3 bases, there was a span of 13 bases. The CDR3 has 15 residues. DNA for the CDR3: TGTGCCAGCAGTACCAACAGTCAGGCTAATGAAAAACTGTTTTTT. Protein: CASSTNSQANEKLFF.

V usage is TRBV14 and J usage is TRBJ1-4; 7 nucleotides match TRBD1. V trimming: 4 bases; J trimming: 8 bases; junction bases outside the gene matches: 4. Per germline, CDR1 SGHDN and CDR2 FVKESK. The CDR3 extends over 13 amino acids. The CDR3 spells CASSLWTGEKLFF. DNA of the CDR3: TGTGCCAGCAGCCTATGGACAGGCGAAAAACTGTTTTTT.

This chain links TRBV29-1 with TRBJ1-1; tentatively, D is TRBD1 (5 bases). Trimming pared 6 bases from V and 11 bases from J, leaving 16 bases between. Germline CDR1 is SQVTM and CDR2 is ANQGSEA. This CDR3 spans 11 amino acids. The CDR3 coding sequence is TGCAGCGTCTCTCCCGGGGGGTCGGCTTTCTTT. This gives the protein CSVSPGGSAFF.

This clone came up a few times. This chain uses TRBV7-9 with TRBJ2-7; TRBD1 is a possible D gene (6 bases). Germline V gene lookup returns CDR1 SEHNR and CDR2 FQNEAQ (reference sequence). V dropped 9 bases and J dropped 0 bases, with 12 bases sitting between them. The CDR3 is 13 residues long. The CDR3 region is CASDTGFSYEQYF. The DNA of the CDR3 is TGTGCCAGTGACACAGGGTTCTCCTACGAGCAGTACTTC.

The count of this clone is one. The chain recombines TRBV7-3 with TRBJ1-4; no reliable D call. Trimming took off 1 base at V and 7 bases at J, with 7 bases between the two ends. CDR3 length: 13 residues. CDR1 and CDR2 (germline): SGHTA, FQGTGA. CDR3 amino acids: CASSLMEGEKLFF. CDR3 bases: TGTGCCAGCAGCTTAATGGAGGGTGAAAAACTGTTTTTT.

This clone was observed a single time. The chain combines TRBV15 with TRBJ1-6; weak D call: TRBD1 (5 bases). This CDR3 is 16 amino acids long. V was pared by 0 bases and J by 4 bases, with 10 bases between. Germline CDR1 LNHNV, CDR2 YYDKDF (reference sequence). CDR3 loop: CATSRDQGDYNSPLHF. CDR3 DNA sequence: TGTGCCACCAGCAGAGATCAGGGCGATTATAATTCACCCCTCCACTTT. Drawing the rest from reference TRBV15 and TRBJ1-6, the complete variable domain is DAMVIQNPRYQVTQFGKPVTLSCSQTLNHNVMYWYQQKSSQAPKLLFHYYDKDFNNEADTPDNFQSRRPNTSFCFLDIRSPGLGDTAMYLCATSRDQGDYNSPLHFGNGTRLTVT.

The V call is TRBV11-1, the J call TRBJ2-1, with TRBD1 matching 8 bases. Germline CDR1 is SGHAT and CDR2 is FQDESV (reference sequence). This CDR3 comprises 15 residues. Trimming at V came to 8 bases and at J to 6 bases, leaving 12 bases not matched to a gene. The CDR3 region is CASQRIQGGINEQFF. The CDR3 DNA follows: TGTGCCAGCCAACGTATACAGGGGGGTATCAATGAGCAGTTCTTC. The full variable domain, rest sourced from reference TRBV11-1 and TRBJ2-1, is EAEVAQSPRYKITEKSQAVAFWCDPISGHATLYWYRQILGQGPELLVQFQDESVVDDSQLPKDRFSAERLKGVDSTLKIQPAELGDSAMYLCASQRIQGGINEQFFGPGTRLTVL.

This clone was seen more than once but under ten times. At one of its ends the junction is not consistent with the germline gene, which may arise from a read error. V usage is TRBV19 and J usage is TRBJ1-6, with TRBD1 identical over 7 bases. Germline CDR1 reads LNHDA; CDR2 reads SQIVND (reference sequence). This CDR3 has 14 residues. CDR3 amino acids: CASSIGGTESPLHF. The CDR3 DNA reads TGTGCCAGTAGCATAGGTGGGACAGAGTCACCCCTCCACTTT.

The rearrangement uses TRBV18 and TRBJ1-4; D is ambiguous. Germline V gives CDR1 KGHSH, CDR2 LQKENI. The V gene lost 3 bases and the J gene lost 8 bases, with 13 bases spanning the gap. This CDR3 contains 14 residues. CDR3 sequence (DNA): TGTGCCAGCTCACCTAAGTCGGAGTGGGAAAAACTGTTTTTT. Its translation is CASSPKSEWEKLFF. Using reference TRBV18 and TRBJ1-4 for the parts outside the CDR3, the full variable domain is NAGVMQNPRHLVRRRGQEARLRCSPMKGHSHVYWYRQLPEEGLKFMVYLQKENIIDESGMPKERFSAEFPKEGPSILRIQQVVRGDSAAYFCASSPKSEWEKLFFGSGTQLSVL.

The chain combines TRBV5-4 with TRBJ2-7; the match to TRBD1 covers 11 bases. Germline-derived CDR1 and CDR2 are SGHNT and YYREEE (reference sequence). CDR3 length: 15 residues. V dropped 2 bases and J dropped 4; count of bases not matched to a gene: 5. Here the CDR3 reads CASSFGQGARYEQYF. The CDR3 nucleotides are TGTGCCAGCAGCTTTGGACAGGGGGCCAGGTACGAGCAGTACTTC.

The chain links TRBV7-2 to TRBJ2-5; D gene uncertain. Trimming pared 3 bases from V and 3 bases from J, leaving 8 bases between. Germline V gene sequence: CDR1 SGHTA, CDR2 FQGNSA. CDR3 length: 13 amino acids. Here the CDR3 reads CASSLGRKETQYF. The CDR3 DNA sequence: TGTGCCAGCAGCTTGGGCAGGAAAGAGACCCAGTACTTC.

This clone was recorded at least ten times. The chain has TRBV4-1 and TRBJ1-4; 10 bases agree with TRBD1. The V gene's germline CDR1 is MGHRA and CDR2 YSYEKL. The V segment lost 1 base and the J segment 2 bases; nucleotides outside the gene matches: 7. The CDR3 covers 18 residues. The CDR3 DNA reads TGCGCCAGCAGCCAAGGTTACGGGACAGGGGTCACTAATGAAAAACTGTTTTTT. As protein: CASSQGYGTGVTNEKLFF.

This clone came up a few times. The V and J genes are TRBV6-5 and TRBJ1-3; D may be TRBD1 (6 bases). Trimming pared 10 bases from V and 4 bases from J, leaving 14 bases between. Germline CDR1 and CDR2: MNHEY and SVGAGI. The CDR3 length is 13 residues. CDR3 amino acids: CATAQGWGNTIYF. Written as DNA, the CDR3 is TGTGCCACGGCACAGGGTTGGGGAAACACCATATATTTT.

The J gene is TRBJ1-3, the V gene TRBV5-1, with no clear D. V was shortened by 6 bases and J by 2 bases, with 12 bases between the two germline ends. CDR1 is SGHRS, CDR2 YFSETQ, per germline. This CDR3 region has 14 residues. The CDR3 here is CASKEVLTGNTIYF. The CDR3 DNA reads as TGCGCCAGCAAGGAGGTTTTAACTGGAAACACCATATATTTT.

The V gene is TRBV11-3, the J gene TRBJ2-1, with 12 positions matching TRBD2. Germline V gene lookup returns CDR1 SGHNT and CDR2 YENEEA. The CDR3 totals 15 residues. V lost 1 base to trimming and J lost 7 bases; unmatched junction nucleotides: 2. The CDR3 reads CASSLGTSGVNEQFF. The CDR3 nucleotides are TGTGCCAGCAGCTTAGGGACTAGCGGGGTAAATGAGCAGTTCTTC.

There are a few counts of this clone. CDR3 nucleotides: TGTGCCAGCAGCTTGACGGGAGCCTATGGCTACACCTTC. Its translation is CASSLTGAYGYTF. This rearrangement joins TRBV5-6 to TRBJ1-2; D is undetermined. From germline, CDR1 is SGHDT and CDR2 YYEEEE. The CDR3 covers 13 residues. With 1 base removed from V and 4 bases from J, the gap between germline ends came to 8 bases. Full variable domain (rest looked up from reference TRBV5-6 and TRBJ1-2): DAGVTQSPTHLIKTRGQQVTLRCSPKSGHDTVSWYQQALGQGPQFIFQYYEEEERQRGNFPDRFSGHQFPNYSSELNVNALLLGDSALYLCASSLTGAYGYTFGSGTRLTVV.